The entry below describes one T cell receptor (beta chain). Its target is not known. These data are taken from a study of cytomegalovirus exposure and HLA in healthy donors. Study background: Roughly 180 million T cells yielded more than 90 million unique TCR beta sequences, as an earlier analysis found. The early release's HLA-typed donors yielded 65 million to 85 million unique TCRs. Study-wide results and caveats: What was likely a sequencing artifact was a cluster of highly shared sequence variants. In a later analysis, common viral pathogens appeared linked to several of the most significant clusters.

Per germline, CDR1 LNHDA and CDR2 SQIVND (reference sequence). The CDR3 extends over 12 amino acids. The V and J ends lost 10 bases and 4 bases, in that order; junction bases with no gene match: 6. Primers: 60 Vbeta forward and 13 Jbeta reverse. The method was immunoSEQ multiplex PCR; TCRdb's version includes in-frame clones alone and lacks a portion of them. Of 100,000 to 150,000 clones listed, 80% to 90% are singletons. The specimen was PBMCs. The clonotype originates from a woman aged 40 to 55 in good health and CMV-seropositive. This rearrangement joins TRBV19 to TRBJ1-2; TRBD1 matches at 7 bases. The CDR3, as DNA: TGTGCCATCATTGACAGGGCCTATGGCTACACCTTC. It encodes CAIIDRAYGYTF.